Given below is one TCR beta chain in context. In this sample, this clonotype turned up many times. Its antigen remains undetermined. No much larger clonotype is one base removed from it; base qualities were not supplied. Trimming costs V 3 bases and J 2 bases, and their ends lie 10 bases apart. There are 14 amino acids in the CDR3, from cysteine to phenylalanine inclusive. The entry retains the CDR3 DNA only, 42 bases that are in frame from base 1. The data stem from a study of CD8 T cells in ankylosing spondylitis (dated by TCRdb to 2016 to 2017). Concerning the study at large: To find TCR variants linked to disease, the study profiled T cell receptor beta repertoires in ankylosing spondylitis patients and healthy donors. Peripheral blood was sampled, and synovial fluid was also collected from ankylosing spondylitis patients. The full study cohort was made up of about 25 ankylosing spondylitis patients and around 100 healthy donors. Beyond this particular receptor, the publication reports: Some TCR beta motif variants had previously been reported in synovial fluid and blood of reactive arthritis patients, which suggested common disease-initiation mechanisms. Blood from ankylosing spondylitis patients appeared to be characterized by a TCR beta motif made up of several highly homologous amino acid variants. In peripheral blood, the disease-linked clones were found at relatively low frequencies and had a CD8+ phenotype. The disease-linked clones were reported as significantly enriched in matched synovial fluid samples from ankylosing spondylitis patients.

TCRdb lists the instrument as Illumina HiSeq 2500. Quantitative 5'-RACE with molecular barcodes was used to prepare TCR beta libraries. In the paper's pipeline: A new computational method, built on a probabilistic model of VDJ rearrangement, was used to identify disease-linked TCR variants. TCRdb reran the public reads through fastp at Q25 and MiXCR, keeping productive beta chains. Rows are combined by CDR3 protein, so each entry shows the most common genes and DNA. The V and J calls shown here were made by TCRdb, not taken from the authors' results. The sample table shows 220,000 or so distinct CDR3 sequences, and 15% to 20% are seen once. Clones ranked in the top ten supply under 55% of the sample.

This receptor chain uses TRBV12-3 or TRBV12-4 and TRBJ1-1, with the D gene not clear enough to name. The source material was blood, either unsorted or a sorted T cell fraction (not recorded which). The TCR originated in a male donor with ankylosing spondylitis. Read as DNA, the sequence is TGTGCCAGCAGTTTGGCAGGTCTTAACACTGAAGCTTTCTTT. This sequence encodes CASSLAGLNTEAFF.